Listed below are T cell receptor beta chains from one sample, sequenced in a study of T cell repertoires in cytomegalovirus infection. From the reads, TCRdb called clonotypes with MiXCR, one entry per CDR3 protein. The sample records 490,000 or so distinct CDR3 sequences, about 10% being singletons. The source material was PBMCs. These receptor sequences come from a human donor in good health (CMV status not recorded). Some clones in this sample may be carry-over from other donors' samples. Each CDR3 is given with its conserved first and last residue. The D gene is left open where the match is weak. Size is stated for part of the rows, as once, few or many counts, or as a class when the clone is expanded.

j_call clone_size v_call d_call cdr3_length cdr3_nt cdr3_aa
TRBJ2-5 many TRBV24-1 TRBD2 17 TGTGCCACCAGTGATGGGCGGGGACTAACGTTACAAGAGACCCAGTACTTC CATSDGRGLTLQETQYF
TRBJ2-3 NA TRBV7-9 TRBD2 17 TGTGCCAGCAGCGGGAGGACTAGCGGGAGTCGCGCAGATACGCAGTATTTT CASSGRTSGSRADTQYF
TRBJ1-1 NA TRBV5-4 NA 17 TGTGCCAGCAGCTTGGCCGGGACGGCAGGGGTGAACACTGAAGCTTTCTTT CASSLAGTAGVNTEAFF
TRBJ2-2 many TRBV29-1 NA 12 TGCAGCGCTGGGACCTTTACCGGGGAGCTGTTTTTT CSAGTFTGELFF
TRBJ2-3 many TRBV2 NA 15 TGTGCCAGCAGTGCGAACCAGGCCGTCACAGATACGCAGTATTTT CASSANQAVTDTQYF
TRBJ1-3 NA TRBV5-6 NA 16 TGTGCCAGCAGCCCCCAGAGGCGGCCCTCTGGAAACACCATATATTTT CASSPQRRPSGNTIYF
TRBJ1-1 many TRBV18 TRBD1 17 TGTGCCAGCTCACCCGGACAGGGGCTCTACATGAACACTGAAGCTTTCTTT CASSPGQGLYMNTEAFF
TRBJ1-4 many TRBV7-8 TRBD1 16 TGTGCCAGCAGCTCCGGCTCCGGGACAGTAAATGAAAAACTGTTTTTT CASSSGSGTVNEKLFF
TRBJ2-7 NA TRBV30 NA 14 TGTGCCTGGACGAGCGGAAGGAGCTCCTACGAGCAGTACTTC CAWTSGRSSYEQYF
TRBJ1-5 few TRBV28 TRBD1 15 TGTGCCAGCAGTTCCGGACAGGGGGGCGCTCAGCCCCAGCATTTT CASSSGQGGAQPQHF
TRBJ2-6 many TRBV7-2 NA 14 TGTGCCAGCAGCCCCAGACAGGGAGGCAACGTCCTGACTTTC CASSPRQGGNVLTF
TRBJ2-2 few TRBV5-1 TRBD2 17 TGCGCCAGCAGACTCGAAAGCGGGAGGGCCTACCCCGGGGAGCTGTTTTTT CASRLESGRAYPGELFF
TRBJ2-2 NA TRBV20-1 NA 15 TGCAGTGCCTCAGACTCCTATCTTGGGACCGGGGAGCTGTTTTTT CSASDSYLGTGELFF
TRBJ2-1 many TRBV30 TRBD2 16 TGTGCCTGGAGTCTCTGGGAGCGGGAGGGGTTTAATGAGCAGTTCTTC CAWSLWEREGFNEQFF
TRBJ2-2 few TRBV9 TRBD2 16 TGTGCCAGCAGCGCTGAACTAGGGAGGGCCACCGGGGAGCTGTTTTTT CASSAELGRATGELFF
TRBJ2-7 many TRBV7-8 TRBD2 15 TGTGCCAGCGGGTCTCTAGCGGGACCTTCCTACGAGCAGTACTTC CASGSLAGPSYEQYF
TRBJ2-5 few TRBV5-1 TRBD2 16 TGCGCCAGCAGCTTGAAAAACGGGGGGGCGGGAGAGACCCAGTACTTC CASSLKNGGAGETQYF
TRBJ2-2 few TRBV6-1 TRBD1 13 TGTGCCAGCAGCGGACAGGGGCCCGGGGAGCTGTTTTTT CASSGQGPGELFF
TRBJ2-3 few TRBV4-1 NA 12 TGCGCCAGCAGCCAAAGGGGAGATACGCAGTATTTT CASSQRGDTQYF
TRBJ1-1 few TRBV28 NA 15 TGTGCCAGCAGTCCCCTATCCAGAATGAACACTGAAGCTTTCTTT CASSPLSRMNTEAFF
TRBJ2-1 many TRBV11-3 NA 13 TGTGCCAGCAGCTTAGATCGCACGGAGGAGCAGTTCTTC CASSLDRTEEQFF
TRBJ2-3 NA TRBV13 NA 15 TGTGCCAGCAGCTCCACTAGCCGAAGCACAGATACGCAGTATTTT CASSSTSRSTDTQYF
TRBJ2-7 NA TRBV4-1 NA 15 TGCGCCAGCAGCCAAGTTCGGGGACAAGGGGGAGAGCAGTACTTC CASSQVRGQGGEQYF
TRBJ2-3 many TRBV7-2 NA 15 TGTGCCAGCAGCCCCACCCCCCATCTTATAGATACGCAGTATTTT CASSPTPHLIDTQYF
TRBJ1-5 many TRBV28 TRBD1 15 TGTGCCAGCAGCCGTACAGGGGTAGGCAATCAGCCCCAGCATTTT CASSRTGVGNQPQHF
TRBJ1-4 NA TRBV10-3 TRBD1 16 TGTGCCATCAGTGGACCGGGGACAGGGGGAAGCGAAAAACTGTTTTTT CAISGPGTGGSEKLFF
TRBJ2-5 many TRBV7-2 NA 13 TGTGCCAGCAGCTTAGACAAGGAAGAGACCCAGTACTTC CASSLDKEETQYF
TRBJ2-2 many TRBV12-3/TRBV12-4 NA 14 TGTGCCAGCCGCCGGATATCGGACACCGGGGAGCTGTTTTTT CASRRISDTGELFF